This T cell receptor (beta chain) originates from a study of T cells in Graves' hyperthyroidism and ophthalmopathy. Overall study context: Peripheral blood was collected at initial diagnosis, before any treatment.

Study results and limitations: The model anticipated ophthalmopathy a median about six months pre-onset.

Using RNA transcripts as the source, TCR beta CDR3 regions were amplified. The study used the HTBI primer set for a first-round RT-PCR of the TCR CDR3. TCRdb called the multiplex PCR reads again in MiXCR, with one record for every CDR3 protein. The sample carries 750,000 to 950,000 distinct CDR3 sequences, about two fifths recorded once. Germline CDR1 reads SNHLY; CDR2 reads FYNNEI. This CDR3 contains 14 residues. V lost 11 bases, J lost 0 bases, and 13 bases lay in between. This clonotype was picked up a small number of times. The antigen remains unidentified. Used for diagnoses were clinical symptoms, serum thyroxine and TRAb, thyroid ultrasound and orbital computed tomography. The source of the PBMCs was over 8.5 ml of fresh peripheral blood.

The clonotype comes from a man aged 18 to 30 with Graves' hyperthyroidism. Material: blood. The rearrangement uses TRBV2 and TRBJ2-2; D is perhaps TRBD1 or TRBD2 (7 bases each). The CDR3 DNA sequence: TGTGCCGGGGGGGACAGAACGAACACCGGGGAGCTGTTTTTT. This encodes CAGGDRTNTGELFF.